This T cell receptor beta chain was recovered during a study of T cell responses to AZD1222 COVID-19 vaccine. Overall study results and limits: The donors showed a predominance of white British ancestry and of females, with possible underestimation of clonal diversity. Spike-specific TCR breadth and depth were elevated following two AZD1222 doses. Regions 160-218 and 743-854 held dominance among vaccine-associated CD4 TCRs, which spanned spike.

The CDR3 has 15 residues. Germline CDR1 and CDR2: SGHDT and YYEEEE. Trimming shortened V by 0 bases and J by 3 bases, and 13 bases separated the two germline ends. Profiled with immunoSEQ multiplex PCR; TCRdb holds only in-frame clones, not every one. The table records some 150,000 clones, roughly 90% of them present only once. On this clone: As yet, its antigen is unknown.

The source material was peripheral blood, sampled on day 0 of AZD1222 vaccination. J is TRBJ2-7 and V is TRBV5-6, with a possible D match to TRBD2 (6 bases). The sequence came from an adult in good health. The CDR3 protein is CASSLGVRLDYEQYF. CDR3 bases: TGTGCCAGCAGCTTGGGTGTCCGACTAGACTACGAGCAGTACTTC.